This TCR beta chain emerged from a study of OX40 agonist ivuxolimab in advanced cancers. Study at large: Enrolled patients in dose escalation had cancers that were hepatocellular carcinoma, melanoma, renal cell or head and neck cancer. One patient with hepatocellular carcinoma and two with cutaneous melanoma, three in all, had partial responses.

The germline gives CDR1 MNHEY, CDR2 SMNVEV (reference sequence). This CDR3 region has 15 residues. V was pared by 6 bases and J by 0 bases, with 14 bases between. The assay was immunoSEQ multiplex PCR, and TCRdb's table has in-frame clones only and misses some. The data show some 90,000 clones, roughly nine tenths seen once. This receptor was taken from an adult with an advanced solid tumor such as melanoma, head and neck, liver or kidney cancer. The sample consisted of CD4+ or CD8+ T cells sorted from blood, taken in a trial of the OX40 agonist ivuxolimab. The chain recombines TRBV27 with TRBJ1-2, with D possibly being TRBD1 (5 bases). CDR3 in amino acids: CASSPRQLPNYGYTF. The CDR3, as DNA: TGTGCCAGCAGCCCCAGACAGCTTCCTAACTATGGCTACACCTTC.